The 20 T cell receptor beta chains below come from one sample, sequenced in a study of regulatory T cells. Study results and caveats: CD3G-deficient patients' regulatory T cells showed reduced Shannon diversity versus autologous conventional CD4+ and control regulatory cells.

Which antigens these TCRs recognize remains unknown. The PCR used 52 TRBV and 13 TRBJ primers. The assay was immunoSEQ multiplex PCR, and TCRdb's table has in-frame clones only and misses some. In the table there are some 3,400 clones, around 94% of which are singletons. What was sequenced was CD4+ Tregs sorted from blood. These receptors were taken from a young adult with CD3G deficiency.

In DNA, the CDR3 is TGTGCCACCCGGGCCTCGGGGGGGACCTACGAGCAGTACTTC. It yields the protein CATRASGGTYEQYF. The chain couples TRBV10-3 to TRBJ2-7; 8 positions agree with TRBD2. Germline CDR1 and CDR2: ENHRY and SYGVKD. This CDR3 spans 14 amino acids. The junction had 10 bases not matched to a gene; V was cut back by 10 bases and J by 2 bases.

The chain combines TRBV19 with TRBJ1-2; D is undetermined. This CDR3 has 13 amino acids. Deletions cut 5 bases from V and 5 bases from J, with 12 bases between. The V gene's germline CDR1 is LNHDA and CDR2 SQIVND (reference sequence). CDR3 region: CASSSLGAYGYTF. The CDR3 DNA reads TGTGCCAGTAGTTCCCTGGGCGCATATGGCTACACCTTC.

The chain recombines TRBV10-3 with TRBJ2-1, with 9 bases identical to TRBD1. The V gene's germline CDR1 is ENHRY and CDR2 SYGVKD. V was pared by 10 bases and J by 4 bases, with 8 bases of the junction left unmatched. This CDR3 is 14 amino acids long. This chain's CDR3 is CATAPGTGYNEQFF. The CDR3 nucleotides read TGTGCCACCGCGCCCGGGACAGGGTACAATGAGCAGTTCTTC.

V usage is TRBV7-9 and J usage is TRBJ2-3; TRBD2 aligns across 11 bases. There are 15 residues in the CDR3. J was trimmed by 4 bases and V by 1 base; bases with no gene match: 1. Per germline, CDR1 SEHNR and CDR2 FQNEAQ (reference sequence). The CDR3 is CASSLGLAGPDTQYF. The CDR3 DNA reads TGTGCCAGCAGCTTAGGACTAGCGGGACCAGATACGCAGTATTTT. Together with reference TRBV7-9 and TRBJ2-3, the CDR3 gives the full variable domain: DTGVSQNPRHKITKRGQNVTFRCDPISEHNRLYWYRQTLGQGPEFLTYFQNEAQLEKSRLLSDRFSAERPKGSFSTLEIQRTEQGDSAMYLCASSLGLAGPDTQYFGPGTRLTVL.

This chain connects TRBV19 to TRBJ1-1; the D is unclear. Per germline, CDR1 LNHDA and CDR2 SQIVND (reference sequence). The CDR3 spans 13 residues. Trimming removed 3 bases from V and 1 base from J, with 6 bases in between. CDR3 loop: CASSIYRNTEAFF. CDR3 in DNA: TGTGCCAGTAGTATTTACAGGAACACTGAAGCTTTCTTT. The variable domain in full, with the rest retrieved from reference TRBV19 and TRBJ1-1, is DGGITQSPKYLFRKEGQNVTLSCEQNLNHDAMYWYRQDPGQGLRLIYYSQIVNDFQKGDIAEGYSVSREKKESFPLTVTSAQKNPTAFYLCASSIYRNTEAFFGQGTRLTVV.

The chain carries TRBV6-9 and TRBJ1-6; 7 bases are shared with TRBD1. This CDR3 is built from 15 residues. CDR1 is MNHGY, CDR2 SVAAGI, per germline. With V trimmed by 3 bases and J by 5 bases, 4 bases remained unmatched. Here the CDR3 DNA reads TGTGCCAGCAGTTACGGGACAGTCAATAATTCACCCCTCCACTTT. Translation: CASSYGTVNNSPLHF.

The table lists this clone with a count of one. This chain uses TRBV18 with TRBJ2-3; D remains ambiguous. Trimming removed 3 bases from V and 4 bases from J, with 11 bases in between. Germline CDR1 is KGHSH and CDR2 is LQKENI. This CDR3 region has 14 residues. The chain's CDR3 is CASSPLGPPDTQYF. The CDR3 region has the DNA TGTGCCAGCTCACCTCTAGGCCCCCCAGATACGCAGTATTTT.

V usage is TRBV5-1 and J usage is TRBJ2-7; 7 nucleotides align to TRBD2. V was pared by 0 bases and J by 11 bases, with 11 bases of the junction left unmatched. This CDR3 is built from 14 residues. Germline CDR1 is SGHRS and CDR2 is YFSETQ. In DNA, the CDR3 is TGCGCCAGCAGCTTGGCCGGGGAGCGGGAACCTAAGTACTTC. The encoded protein is CASSLAGEREPKYF.

The J gene is TRBJ2-7, the V gene TRBV6-1; 7 bases line up with TRBD2. CDR1 and CDR2 from the germline V gene are MNHNS and SASEGT. The junction had 9 bases not matched to a gene; V was cut back by 2 bases and J by 5 bases. CDR3 length equals 15 residues. CDR3 DNA: TGTGCCAGCAGTGAATGGGGGAGGGGTCAGGACGAGCAGTACTTC. Translating gives CASSEWGRGQDEQYF.

V gene TRBV10-3 combines with J gene TRBJ2-3; 7 bases fit TRBD2. This CDR3 has 13 amino acids. V shed 10 bases, J shed 1 base, and the junction held 5 bases outside the gene matches. Germline loops: CDR1 ENHRY, CDR2 SYGVKD. CDR3 loop: CATFRGGTDTQYF. The CDR3 nucleotides read TGTGCCACCTTCCGGGGGGGCACAGATACGCAGTATTTT.

The gene calls are TRBV7-9 and TRBJ1-1; TRBD1 matches at 7 bases. CDR1 is SEHNR and CDR2 is FQNEAQ in the germline V gene (reference sequence). The CDR3 covers 13 residues. Germline trimming cut 6 bases from V and 4 bases from J; bases unmatched to any gene: 5. In DNA, the CDR3 is TGTGCCAGCAGGCGACAGGGTGGCACTGAAGCTTTCTTT. Its translation: CASRRQGGTEAFF. The whole variable domain, filled in from reference TRBV7-9 and TRBJ1-1, reads DTGVSQNPRHKITKRGQNVTFRCDPISEHNRLYWYRQTLGQGPEFLTYFQNEAQLEKSRLLSDRFSAERPKGSFSTLEIQRTEQGDSAMYLCASRRQGGTEAFFGQGTRLTVV.

V gene TRBV5-6 combines with J gene TRBJ1-2; 8 bases are a match to TRBD1. J gave up 5 bases and V 4 bases, and 10 bases lay outside the gene matches. Germline CDR1 SGHDT, CDR2 YYEEEE. This CDR3 is 15 amino acids long. DNA for the CDR3: TGTGCCAGCAGCATACCAACTACAGGGGGGTATGGCTACACCTTC. It translates to CASSIPTTGGYGYTF.

A single count supports this clone. V usage is TRBV7-8 and J usage is TRBJ2-1, with D possibly matching TRBD2 (6 bases). The CDR3 runs to 19 residues. The germline V gene has CDR1 SGHVS and CDR2 FQNEAQ. Between the trimmed V and J ends, which lost 5 bases and 0 bases, there was a span of 23 bases. The CDR3 DNA reads TGTGCCAGCAGCCCTTGGCTAGCGAGAGTCCGACTCTCCTACAATGAGCAGTTCTTC. Its translation: CASSPWLARVRLSYNEQFF.

The chain joins TRBV5-1 to TRBJ2-3; TRBD1 or TRBD2 may be the D gene (6 bases each). Germline V gene data show CDR1 as SGHRS and CDR2 as YFSETQ. The V end lost 4 bases, the J end lost 2 bases, and 14 bases lay between the germline ends. This CDR3 is built from 15 residues. The CDR3, as DNA: TGCGCCAGCAGCAACCTCCCGGGGGCCACAGATACGCAGTATTTT. Its translation: CASSNLPGATDTQYF. Drawing the rest from reference TRBV5-1 and TRBJ2-3, the complete variable domain is KAGVTQTPRYLIKTRGQQVTLSCSPISGHRSVSWYQQTPGQGLQFLFEYFSETQRNKGNFPGRFSGRQFSNSRSEMNVSTLELGDSALYLCASSNLPGATDTQYFGPGTRLTVL.

The chain recombines TRBV28 with TRBJ2-1; TRBD2 agrees at 16 bases. Unmatched junction bases numbered 11, after V lost 5 bases and J lost 10 bases. The V gene's germline CDR1 is MDHEN and CDR2 SYDVKM. The CDR3 runs to 17 residues. CDR3 region: CASSALPGTSGRGEQFF. The CDR3 DNA sequence: TGTGCCAGCAGTGCATTACCCGGGACTAGCGGGAGGGGAGAGCAGTTCTTC.

In its sample, this clone was seen once. J is TRBJ2-3 and V is TRBV4-3; D gene unclear. The germline V gene has CDR1 LGHNA and CDR2 YSLEER. The ends were cut back, 4 bases at V and 0 bases at J, with 5 bases in the middle. This CDR3 contains 13 residues. This chain's CDR3 is CASSLASTDTQYF. CDR3 DNA: TGCGCCAGCAGCCTGGCCAGCACAGATACGCAGTATTTT.

This clone was seen once. The gene calls are TRBV14 and TRBJ2-7, with D possibly TRBD1 on 5 matching bases. There are 13 residues in the CDR3. V dropped 6 bases and J dropped 6 bases, with 15 bases sitting between them. Looked up from germline, CDR1 is SGHDN and CDR2 is FVKESK. The CDR3 region has the DNA TGTGCCAGCAGGCAAAACTCAGGGTTCGAGCAGTACTTC. It translates to CASRQNSGFEQYF.

V and J are TRBV18 and TRBJ1-2; the D is unclear. The V and J ends lost 4 bases and 0 bases respectively, with 15 bases between them. Germline lookup yields CDR1 KGHSH and CDR2 LQKENI. This CDR3 comprises 16 residues. The CDR3: CASSRTPRSANYGYTF. CDR3 nucleotides: TGTGCCAGCTCACGAACCCCCCGCTCAGCTAACTATGGCTACACCTTC. Full variable domain (remainder filled in from reference TRBV18 and TRBJ1-2): NAGVMQNPRHLVRRRGQEARLRCSPMKGHSHVYWYRQLPEEGLKFMVYLQKENIIDESGMPKERFSAEFPKEGPSILRIQQVVRGDSAAYFCASSRTPRSANYGYTFGSGTRLTVV.

This chain joins TRBV19 and TRBJ1-1; D may be TRBD1 (6 bases). The CDR3 is 13 residues long. Germline CDR1 LNHDA, CDR2 SQIVND (reference sequence). Trimming removed 5 bases from V and 5 bases from J, with 12 bases in between. The CDR3 coding sequence is TGTGCCAGTAGTCTCGGACAGCAGACTGAAGCTTTCTTT. It specifies CASSLGQQTEAFF.

J is TRBJ1-1 and V is TRBV19, with no clear D. CDR3 size: 14 residues. With 1 base removed from V and 6 bases from J, the gap between germline ends came to 12 bases. Germline V gene lookup returns CDR1 LNHDA and CDR2 SQIVND (reference sequence). CDR3 sequence reads: CASSIGRVGAEAFF. CDR3 DNA sequence: TGTGCCAGTAGTATAGGACGGGTCGGCGCTGAAGCTTTCTTT.